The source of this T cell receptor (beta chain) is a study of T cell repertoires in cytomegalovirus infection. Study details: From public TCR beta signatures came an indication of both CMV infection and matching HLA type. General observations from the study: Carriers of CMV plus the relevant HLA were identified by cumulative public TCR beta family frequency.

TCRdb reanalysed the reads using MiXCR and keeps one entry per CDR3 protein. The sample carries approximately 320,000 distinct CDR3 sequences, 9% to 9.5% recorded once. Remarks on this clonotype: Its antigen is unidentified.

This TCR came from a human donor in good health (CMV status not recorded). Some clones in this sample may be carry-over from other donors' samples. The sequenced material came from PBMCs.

CDR3 nucleotide sequence: TGTGCCAGCATAAATCTCGACAAGGGCTACGAGCAGTACTTC. Its protein is CASINLDKGYEQYF. This rearrangement joins TRBV7-2 to TRBJ2-7, with unresolved D. The CDR3 runs to 14 residues. V lost 7 bases and J lost 3, with 16 bases in between. CDR1 is SGHTA and CDR2 is FQGNSA in the germline V gene.